This TCR beta chain was profiled in a study of circulating CD8 cells and anti-PD-1 response in melanoma. On the study more broadly: Nivolumab was given intravenously at 3 mg/kg every 2 weeks.

This clonotype is categorized as large. TCR libraries were prepared from roughly 15 ng of total RNA with the QIAseq Immune Repertoire TCR panel. MiXCR, run by TCRdb on the reads, gives a single entry per CDR3 protein. This table holds 550 to 700 distinct CDR3 sequences, around 7.3% found once. The V gene lost 3 bases and the J gene lost 0 bases, with 9 bases spanning the gap. Germline CDR1 reads SNHLY; CDR2 reads FYNNEI. CDR3 length equals 15 residues. Four subsets defined by PD-1 and/or TIGIT were sorted from live CD3+CD8+TCRalphabeta+ cells. The TCR was taken from a human donor with melanoma. The sequencing used CD8+ T cells from PBMCs, collected at baseline or after one month of anti-PD-1 therapy (not recorded which). The chain carries TRBV2 and TRBJ2-1; D not resolved. The CDR3 spells CASSEEILSYNEQFF. CDR3 DNA: TGTGCCAGCAGTGAGGAGATTCTCTCCTACAATGAGCAGTTCTTC.